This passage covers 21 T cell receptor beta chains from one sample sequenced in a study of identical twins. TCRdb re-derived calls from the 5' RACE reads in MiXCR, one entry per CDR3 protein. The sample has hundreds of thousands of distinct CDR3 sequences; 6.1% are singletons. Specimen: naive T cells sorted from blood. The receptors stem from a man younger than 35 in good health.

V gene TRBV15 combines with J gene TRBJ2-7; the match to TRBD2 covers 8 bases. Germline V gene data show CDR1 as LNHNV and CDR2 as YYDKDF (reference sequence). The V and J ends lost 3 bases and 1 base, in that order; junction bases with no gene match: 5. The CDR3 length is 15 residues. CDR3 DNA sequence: TGTGCCACCAGCAGGGCTAGCGGGCGATCCTACGAGCAGTACGTC. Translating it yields CATSRASGRSYEQYV.

The CDR3 here is CAVNVADTQYF. The CDR3 bases are TGTGCCGTCAATGTTGCAGATACGCAGTATTTT. The V and J genes are TRBV6-5 and TRBJ2-3; D remains ambiguous. Trimming left V 11 bases short and J 4 bases short, with 10 bases between. The CDR3 totals 11 residues. Germline V lookup: CDR1 MNHEY, CDR2 SVGAGI.

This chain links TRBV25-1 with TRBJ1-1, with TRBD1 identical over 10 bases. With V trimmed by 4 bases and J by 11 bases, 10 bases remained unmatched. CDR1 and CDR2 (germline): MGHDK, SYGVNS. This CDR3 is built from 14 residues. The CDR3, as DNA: TGTGCCAGCAGTGGCGCGGGACAGGGGAAGAACGCTTTCTTT. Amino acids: CASSGAGQGKNAFF.

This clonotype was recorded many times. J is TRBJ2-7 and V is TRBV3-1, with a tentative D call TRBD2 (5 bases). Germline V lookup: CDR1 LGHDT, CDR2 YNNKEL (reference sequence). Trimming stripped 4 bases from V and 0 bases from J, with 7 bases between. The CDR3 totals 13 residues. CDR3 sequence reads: CASSRGLSYEQYV. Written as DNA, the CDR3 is TGTGCCAGCAGCCGTGGACTCTCCTACGAGCAGTACGTC.

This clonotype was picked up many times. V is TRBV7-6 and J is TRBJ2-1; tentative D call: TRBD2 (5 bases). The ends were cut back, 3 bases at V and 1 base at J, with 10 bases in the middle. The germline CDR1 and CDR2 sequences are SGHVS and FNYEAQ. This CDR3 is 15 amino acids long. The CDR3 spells CASSLSSGSYNEQFF. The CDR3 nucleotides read TGTGCCAGCAGCTTGTCCTCGGGATCCTACAATGAGCAGTTCTTC.

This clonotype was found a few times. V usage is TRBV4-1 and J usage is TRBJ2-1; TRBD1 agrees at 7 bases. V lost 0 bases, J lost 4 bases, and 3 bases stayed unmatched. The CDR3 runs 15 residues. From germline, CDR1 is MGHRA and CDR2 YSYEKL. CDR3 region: CASSQDPGQYNEQFF. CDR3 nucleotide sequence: TGCGCCAGCAGCCAAGATCCGGGACAGTACAATGAGCAGTTCTTC.

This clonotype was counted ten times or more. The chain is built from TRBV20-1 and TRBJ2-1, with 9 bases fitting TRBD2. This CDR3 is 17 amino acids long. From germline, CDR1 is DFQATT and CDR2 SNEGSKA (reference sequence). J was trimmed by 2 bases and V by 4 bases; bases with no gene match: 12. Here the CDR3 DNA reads TGCAGTGCTAAAGGGGACCTAGCGGGAAAAACCTACAATGAGCAGTTCTTC. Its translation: CSAKGDLAGKTYNEQFF.

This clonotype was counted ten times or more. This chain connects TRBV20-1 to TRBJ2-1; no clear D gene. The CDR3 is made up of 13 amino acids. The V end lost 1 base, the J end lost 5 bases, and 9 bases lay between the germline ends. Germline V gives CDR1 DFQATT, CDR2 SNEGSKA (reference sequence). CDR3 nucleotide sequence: TGCAGTGCTAGAGGTCATCGGAACAATGAGCAGTTCTTC. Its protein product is CSARGHRNNEQFF.

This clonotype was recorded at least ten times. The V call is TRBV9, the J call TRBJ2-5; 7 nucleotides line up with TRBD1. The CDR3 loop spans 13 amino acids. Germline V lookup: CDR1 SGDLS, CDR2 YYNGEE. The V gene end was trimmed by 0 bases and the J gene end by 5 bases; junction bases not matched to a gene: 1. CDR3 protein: CASSVVGGETQYF. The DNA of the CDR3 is TGTGCCAGCAGCGTAGTAGGGGGCGAGACCCAGTACTTC.

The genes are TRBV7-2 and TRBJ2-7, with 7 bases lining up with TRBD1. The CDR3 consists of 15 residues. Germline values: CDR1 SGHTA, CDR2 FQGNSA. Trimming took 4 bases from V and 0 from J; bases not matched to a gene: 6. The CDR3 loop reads CASSWRTGSSYEQYF. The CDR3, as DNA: TGTGCCAGCAGCTGGAGGACAGGAAGCTCCTACGAGCAGTACTTC.

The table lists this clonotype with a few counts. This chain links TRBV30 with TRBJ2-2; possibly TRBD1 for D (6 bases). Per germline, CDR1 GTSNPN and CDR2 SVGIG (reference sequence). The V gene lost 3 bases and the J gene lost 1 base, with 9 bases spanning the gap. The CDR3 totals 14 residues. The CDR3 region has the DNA TGTGCCTGGAGCAAGGACAGGAACACCGGGGAGCTGTTTTTT. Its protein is CAWSKDRNTGELFF.

The DNA of the CDR3 is TGTGCCAGCACCGACCCCGTTGGTGGCCAAGAGACCCAGTACTTC. As protein: CASTDPVGGQETQYF. The J gene is TRBJ2-5, the V gene TRBV9; no firm D call. V dropped 6 bases and J dropped 1 base, with 16 bases sitting between them. The CDR3 is 15 amino acids. From germline, CDR1 is SGDLS and CDR2 YYNGEE.

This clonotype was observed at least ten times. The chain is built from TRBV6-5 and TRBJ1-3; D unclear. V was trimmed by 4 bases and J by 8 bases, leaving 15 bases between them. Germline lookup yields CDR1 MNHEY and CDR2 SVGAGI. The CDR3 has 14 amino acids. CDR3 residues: CASSSTDRAHTIYF. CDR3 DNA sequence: TGTGCCAGCAGTTCTACCGACCGGGCCCACACCATATATTTT.

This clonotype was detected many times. The CDR3 sequence: CASSSGTSGNTDTQYF. CDR3 DNA: TGTGCCAGCAGCTCAGGGACTAGCGGGAACACAGATACGCAGTATTTT. The chain uses TRBV7-9 and TRBJ2-3; 13 bases line up with TRBD2. Trimming took 4 bases from V and 2 from J; bases not matched to a gene: 3. This CDR3 is built from 16 residues. CDR1 SEHNR and CDR2 FQNEAQ come from the germline V gene (reference sequence).

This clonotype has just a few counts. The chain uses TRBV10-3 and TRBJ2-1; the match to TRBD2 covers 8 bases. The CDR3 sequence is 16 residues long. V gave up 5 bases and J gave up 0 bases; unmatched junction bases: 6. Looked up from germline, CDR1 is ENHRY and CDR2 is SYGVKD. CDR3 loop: CAISSSGPSSYNEQFF. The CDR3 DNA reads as TGTGCCATCAGTTCTAGCGGGCCGAGCTCCTACAATGAGCAGTTCTTC.

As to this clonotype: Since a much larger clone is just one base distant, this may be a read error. CDR3 residues: CASSLDSDNEQFF. The CDR3, as DNA: TGTGCCAGCAGCTTAGACAGTGACAATGAGCAGTTCTTC. The chain combines TRBV7-7 with TRBJ2-1; D not certain. With 1 base removed from V and 5 bases from J, the gap between germline ends came to 6 bases. Per the germline V gene, CDR1 is SSHAT and CDR2 is FNYEAQ (reference sequence). This CDR3 has 13 residues.

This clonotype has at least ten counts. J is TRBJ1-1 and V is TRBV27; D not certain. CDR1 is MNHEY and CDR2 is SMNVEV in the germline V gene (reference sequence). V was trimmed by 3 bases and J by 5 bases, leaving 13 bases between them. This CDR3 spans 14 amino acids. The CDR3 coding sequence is TGTGCCAGCAGTTTGGGTGATTTGGGGACTGAAGCTTTCTTT. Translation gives CASSLGDLGTEAFF.

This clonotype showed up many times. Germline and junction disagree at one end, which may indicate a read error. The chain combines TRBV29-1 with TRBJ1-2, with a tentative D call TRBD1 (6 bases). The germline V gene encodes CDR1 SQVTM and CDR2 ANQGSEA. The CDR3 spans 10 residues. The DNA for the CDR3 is TGTATTTTGGGGGGCAGAGGCTACACCTTC. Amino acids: CILGGRGYTF.

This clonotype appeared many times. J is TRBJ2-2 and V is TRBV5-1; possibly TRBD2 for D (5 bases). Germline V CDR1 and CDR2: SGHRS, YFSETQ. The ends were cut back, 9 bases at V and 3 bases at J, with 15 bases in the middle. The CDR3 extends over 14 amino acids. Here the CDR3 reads CATPGSEDTGELFF. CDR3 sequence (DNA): TGCGCCACCCCGGGTTCGGAGGACACCGGGGAGCTGTTTTTT.

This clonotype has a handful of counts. DNA for the CDR3: TGTGCCAGCAGCTCACTCCAACAGGGGGGATTTGCAACTAATGAAAAACTGTTTTTT. The encoded protein is CASSSLQQGGFATNEKLFF. The V call is TRBV11-2, the J call TRBJ1-4; 8 nucleotides align to TRBD1. CDR3 size: 19 residues. V lost 4 bases and J lost 0; bases outside the gene matches: 13. The germline gives CDR1 SGHAT, CDR2 FQNNGV.

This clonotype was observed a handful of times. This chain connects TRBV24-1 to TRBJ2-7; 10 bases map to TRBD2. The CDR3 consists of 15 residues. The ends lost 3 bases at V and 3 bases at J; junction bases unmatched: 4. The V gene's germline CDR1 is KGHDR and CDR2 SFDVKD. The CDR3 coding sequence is TGTGCCACCAGTGATCCCGGGACTAGCGACTACGAGCAGTACTTC. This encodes CATSDPGTSDYEQYF.